The 5 T cell receptor beta chains presented below share a single source sample, sequenced in a study of shared clonotypes between healthy human individuals. Assay: immunoSEQ multiplex PCR; the TCRdb copy retains only in-frame clones and omits some. The table includes a few million clones, over 85% detected once. Sequencing was carried out using naive CD4+ T cells sorted from blood. This sample's subset: CD45RA+ positively selected. The source of these receptors is a man aged 18 to 35 in good health.

The chain joins TRBV7-9 to TRBJ1-5, with D unresolved. The V end lost 5 bases, the J end lost 3 bases, and 8 bases lay between the germline ends. Per germline, CDR1 SEHNR and CDR2 FQNEAQ (reference sequence). The CDR3 has 13 residues. CDR3 in amino acids: CASSTTSNQPQHF. As DNA, the CDR3 is TGTGCCAGCAGCACTACCTCCAATCAGCCCCAGCATTTT.

The chain couples TRBV5-3 to TRBJ2-2; D gene uncertain. TRBV5-3 is classed as an ORF, of uncertain function. The V end lost 0 bases, the J end lost 5 bases, and 20 bases lay between the germline ends. The length of the CDR3 is 18 residues. The CDR3 sequence: CARSLEISSVRVTGELFF. The CDR3 bases are TGTGCCAGAAGCTTGGAAATTTCGTCGGTCCGGGTGACCGGGGAGCTGTTTTTT.

As regards this clone: The sample holds other DNA sequences that translate to the same CDR3. The chain couples TRBV2 to TRBJ1-6, with TRBD1 identical over 9 bases. The CDR3 length is 15 residues. The germline CDR1 and CDR2 sequences are SNHLY and FYNNEI. Losses at the gene ends were 6 bases for V and 7 bases for J; bases not matched to a gene: 7. The CDR3 sequence is CASSPPGQGNSPLHF. CDR3 DNA: TGTGCCAGCAGCCCACCGGGACAGGGAAATTCACCCCTCCACTTT.

V and J are TRBV10-3 and TRBJ1-5; D may be TRBD1 (6 bases). CDR1 and CDR2 from the germline V gene are ENHRY and SYGVKD. V was shortened by 0 bases and J by 7 bases, with 13 bases between the two germline ends. This CDR3 spans 15 amino acids. The CDR3 DNA sequence: TGTGCCATCAGTGAGTCTTTAGGGGGGCGGCAGCCCCAGCATTTT. It translates to CAISESLGGRQPQHF.

The CDR3 protein is CASSQPSGRTYEQYF. CDR3 DNA sequence: TGCGCCAGCAGCCAACCCAGCGGGAGGACGTACGAGCAGTACTTC. This chain links TRBV5-1 with TRBJ2-7; 9 nucleotides match TRBD2. The germline gives CDR1 SGHRS, CDR2 YFSETQ. After removal of 4 bases from V and 4 bases from J, the junction contained 9 bases not matched to a gene. The CDR3 runs to 15 residues.